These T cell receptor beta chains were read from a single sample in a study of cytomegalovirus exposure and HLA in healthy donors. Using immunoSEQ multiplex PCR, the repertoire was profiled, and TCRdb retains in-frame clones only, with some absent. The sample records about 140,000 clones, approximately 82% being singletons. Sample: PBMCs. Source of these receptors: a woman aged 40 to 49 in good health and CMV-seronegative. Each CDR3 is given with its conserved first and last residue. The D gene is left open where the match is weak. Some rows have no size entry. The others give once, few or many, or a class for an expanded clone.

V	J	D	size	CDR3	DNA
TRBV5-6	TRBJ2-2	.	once	CASTRPPNTGELFF	TGTGCCAGCACTAGACCCCCGAACACCGGGGAGCTGTTTTTT
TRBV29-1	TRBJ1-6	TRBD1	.	CSFRDRDPRSPLHF	TGCAGCTTCCGGGACAGGGATCCCAGGTCACCCCTCCACTTT
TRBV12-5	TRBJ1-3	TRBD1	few	CASGLEQGASGNTIYF	TGTGCTAGTGGTTTGGAACAGGGGGCGAGTGGAAACACCATATATTTT
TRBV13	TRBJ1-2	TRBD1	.	CASSSPTRGNYGYTF	TGTGCCAGCAGCTCCCCAACCAGGGGGAACTATGGCTACACCTTC
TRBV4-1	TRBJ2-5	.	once	CASSQEPRQETQYF	TGCGCCAGCAGCCAAGAGCCCAGGCAAGAGACCCAGTACTTC
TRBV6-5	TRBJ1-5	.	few	CASSYSSMRQPQHF	TGTGCCAGCAGTTACTCGAGTATGCGACAGCCCCAGCATTTT
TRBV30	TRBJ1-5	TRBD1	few	CAWGGTGAIYSNQPQHF	TGTGCCTGGGGGGGGACAGGGGCGATTTATAGCAATCAGCCCCAGCATTTT
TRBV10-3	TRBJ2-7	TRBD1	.	CAITMGQQVSYEQYF	TGTGCCATCACCATGGGACAGCAAGTATCCTACGAGCAGTACTTC
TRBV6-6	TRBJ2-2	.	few	CASSYFGANTGELFF	TGTGCCAGCAGTTACTTCGGGGCGAACACCGGGGAGCTGTTTTTT
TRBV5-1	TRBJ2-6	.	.	CASSPGTGANVLTF	TGCGCCAGCAGCCCGGGGACTGGGGCCAACGTCCTGACTTTC
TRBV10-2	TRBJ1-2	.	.	CASSDGGRIYGYTF	TGCGCCAGCAGTGACGGGGGGCGGATCTATGGCTACACCTTC
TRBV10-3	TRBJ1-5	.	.	CAIGSELPSNQPQHF	TGTGCCATCGGTTCGGAGCTTCCAAGCAATCAGCCCCAGCATTTT
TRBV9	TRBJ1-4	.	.	CASSPQGQENEKLFF	TGTGCCAGCAGCCCCCAGGGACAAGAGAATGAAAAACTGTTTTTT
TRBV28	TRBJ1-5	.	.	CASRRSYSNQPQHF	TGTGCCAGCAGGAGGAGCTATAGCAATCAGCCCCAGCATTTT
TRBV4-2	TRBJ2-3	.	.	CASSDGDWPSTDTQYF	TGTGCCAGCAGCGATGGGGACTGGCCTAGCACAGATACGCAGTATTTT
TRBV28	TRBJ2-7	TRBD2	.	CASSELAGDYEQYF	TGTGCCAGCAGTGAACTAGCGGGAGACTACGAGCAGTACTTC
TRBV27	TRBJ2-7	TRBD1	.	CASSPRDRGIVEQYF	TGTGCCAGCAGTCCGAGGGACAGGGGCATCGTCGAGCAGTACTTC
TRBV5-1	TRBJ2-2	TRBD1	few	CASSLRDRGSGELFF	TGCGCCAGCAGCCTGAGGGACAGGGGGAGCGGGGAGCTGTTTTTT
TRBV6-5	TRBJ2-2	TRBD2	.	CASSRTSANTGELFF	TGTGCCAGCAGTCGGACTAGCGCGAACACCGGGGAGCTGTTTTTT
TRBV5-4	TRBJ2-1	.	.	CASTPTVSNNEQFF	TGTGCCAGCACTCCAACGGTATCGAACAATGAGCAGTTCTTC
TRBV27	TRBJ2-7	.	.	CASSFYRDYEQYF	TGTGCCAGCAGTTTTTATCGAGACTACGAGCAGTACTTC
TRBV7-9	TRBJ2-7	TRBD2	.	CASSQGLAGASPYEQYF	TGTGCCAGCAGCCAGGGGCTAGCGGGAGCCTCGCCCTACGAGCAGTACTTC